This passage covers 29 T cell receptor beta chains from one sample sequenced in a study of blood T cell repertoires in COVID-19. Sequencing used immunoSEQ multiplex PCR; TCRdb keeps in-frame clones, though not all of them. Counted here are 110,000 or so clones, 70% to 85% occurring once; the ten biggest clones make up more than 1.5%. The sequenced sample consisted of peripheral blood. These receptors were obtained from a woman aged 40 to 49 with acute or convalescent COVID-19.

The chain employs TRBV7-2 and TRBJ1-4; perhaps TRBD1 as D (5 bases). The V and J ends lost 5 bases and 7 bases respectively, with 11 bases between them. The germline V gene encodes CDR1 SGHTA and CDR2 FQGNSA. The CDR3 has 13 residues. This chain's CDR3 is CASSGGVPEKLFF. The CDR3 nucleotides read TGTGCCAGCAGCGGAGGGGTCCCTGAAAAACTGTTTTTT.

The CDR3 DNA reads TGTGCCAGCTCACCCCAAGGACTACGCCTTCAGTATTTT. Translated: CASSPQGLRLQYF. The V and J genes are TRBV18 and TRBJ2-3; D perhaps matches TRBD2 (6 bases). Between the trimmed V and J ends, which lost 3 bases and 12 bases, there was a span of 16 bases. Germline assignment: CDR1 KGHSH and CDR2 LQKENI. The CDR3 runs 13 residues.

This clone was recorded a few times. This chain joins TRBV6-5 and TRBJ2-7; D perhaps matches TRBD1 (6 bases). The CDR3 runs 15 residues. The V end lost 6 bases, the J end lost 0 bases, and 15 bases lay between the germline ends. Germline V gene data show CDR1 as MNHEY and CDR2 as SVGAGI. The CDR3 sequence is CASRRDTGNSYEQYF. CDR3 bases: TGTGCCAGCAGGCGTGACACAGGGAACTCCTACGAGCAGTACTTC.

This clone was picked up a small number of times. V is TRBV10-3 and J is TRBJ1-4; no definite D call. CDR1 ENHRY and CDR2 SYGVKD come from the germline V gene. The V end lost 6 bases, the J end lost 4 bases, and 9 bases lay between the germline ends. The CDR3 spans 13 residues. CDR3 DNA: TGTGCCATCAGGGACGGACTTAATGAAAAACTGTTTTTT. Protein: CAIRDGLNEKLFF.

The J gene is TRBJ1-1, the V gene TRBV27; a possible D gene is TRBD1 (6 bases). Germline values: CDR1 MNHEY, CDR2 SMNVEV (reference sequence). V lost 7 bases and J lost 11, with 29 bases in between. CDR3 length: 16 amino acids. The CDR3 nucleotides are TGTGCCAGCAAGTGGGGTGCAGGGGCAGGGGAACATACGGCTTTCTTT. Translating it yields CASKWGAGAGEHTAFF.

V is TRBV2 and J is TRBJ1-4; 8 bases fit TRBD1. Germline V gives CDR1 SNHLY, CDR2 FYNNEI. The CDR3 sequence is 13 residues long. V dropped 8 bases and J dropped 7; count of bases not matched to a gene: 6. The CDR3 sequence is CASQGANREKLFF. CDR3 nucleotide sequence: TGTGCCAGCCAGGGGGCGAATCGTGAAAAACTGTTTTTT. The whole variable domain, remainder taken from reference TRBV2 and TRBJ1-4, is EPEVTQTPSHQVTQMGQEVILRCVPISNHLYFYWYRQILGQKVEFLVSFYNNEISEKSEIFDDQFSVERPDGSNFTLKIRSTKLEDSAMYFCASQGANREKLFFGSGTQLSVL.

The chain links TRBV10-3 to TRBJ1-2; TRBD1 agrees at 8 bases. V dropped 10 bases and J dropped 0; count of bases not matched to a gene: 10. The CDR3 loop spans 15 amino acids. The germline CDR1 and CDR2 sequences are ENHRY and SYGVKD. The CDR3 is CANLTGEGANYGYTF. The CDR3 DNA reads TGTGCCAACCTGACAGGGGAGGGAGCTAACTATGGCTACACCTTC.

A few counts support this clone. CDR3 sequence: CASRLTGDPFQNIQYF. In DNA form, the CDR3 reads TGTGCCAGCAGGCTTACAGGGGACCCATTTCAAAACATTCAGTACTTC. The rearrangement uses TRBV2 and TRBJ2-4, with TRBD1 matching 7 bases. Trimming took 6 bases from V and 5 from J; bases not matched to a gene: 13. This CDR3 is built from 16 residues. The germline V gene encodes CDR1 SNHLY and CDR2 FYNNEI.

This CDR3 reads CASSPSGVGEQFF. Written as DNA, the CDR3 is TGTGCCAGCAGCCCTAGCGGGGTCGGTGAGCAGTTCTTC. This sequence joins TRBV2 and TRBJ2-1, with TRBD2 matching over 9 bases. V was clipped by 6 bases and J by 9 bases; unmatched bases: 6. CDR3 length: 13 amino acids. The germline V gene has CDR1 SNHLY and CDR2 FYNNEI.

The chain recombines TRBV19 with TRBJ2-5, with a possible D match to TRBD2 (7 bases). Between the trimmed V and J ends, which lost 9 bases and 4 bases, there was a span of 15 bases. In germline, CDR1 is LNHDA, CDR2 SQIVND (reference sequence). The CDR3 runs 13 residues. In DNA, the CDR3 is TGTGCCAGCCAACAGGGAGGGGGAGAGACCCAGTACTTC. Residues: CASQQGGGETQYF.

The V gene is TRBV7-2, the J gene TRBJ2-4; D might be TRBD2 (5 bases). This CDR3 has 15 amino acids. Germline CDR1 reads SGHTA; CDR2 reads FQGNSA. V was cut by 5 bases and J by 0 bases, with 11 bases left in between. The CDR3 nucleotides are TGTGCCAGCAGCCCCCGGACTTTAGCCAAAAACATTCAGTACTTC. Protein sequence: CASSPRTLAKNIQYF.

This clone was counted only a few times. This sequence joins TRBV6-6 and TRBJ2-7; 10 bases line up with TRBD2. V lost 6 bases to trimming and J lost 0 bases; unmatched junction nucleotides: 2. This CDR3 is 14 amino acids long. The germline gives CDR1 MNHNY, CDR2 SVGAGI (reference sequence). CDR3 region: CASSRTSGSYEQYF. In nucleotides, the CDR3 is TGTGCCAGCAGCAGGACTAGCGGCTCCTACGAGCAGTACTTC.

This clone was seen at least ten times. The sample contains more than one DNA sequence encoding this CDR3. The chain employs TRBV2 and TRBJ1-3; the D gene is possibly TRBD1 (5 bases). The CDR3 totals 14 residues. Germline V gives CDR1 SNHLY, CDR2 FYNNEI. V dropped 4 bases and J dropped 2 bases, with 9 bases sitting between them. The chain's CDR3 is CASSGQGAGNTIYF. The CDR3 region has the DNA TGTGCCAGCAGTGGTCAAGGGGCTGGAAACACCATATATTTT.

J is TRBJ2-1 and V is TRBV6-5, with TRBD2 identical over 8 bases. With V trimmed by 6 bases and J by 2 bases, 3 bases remained unmatched. The CDR3 is made up of 14 amino acids. Germline V gene data show CDR1 as MNHEY and CDR2 as SVGAGI. DNA for the CDR3: TGTGCCAGCAGCGGTAGCGGGGCCTACAATGAGCAGTTCTTC. Residues: CASSGSGAYNEQFF.

V is TRBV6-5 and J is TRBJ1-2; possibly TRBD1 for D (5 bases). V shed 2 bases and J shed 3 bases, with 7 bases lying between them. Per germline, CDR1 MNHEY and CDR2 SVGAGI. This CDR3 region has 13 residues. CDR3 loop: CASSYGRDYGYTF. The DNA for the CDR3 is TGTGCCAGCAGTTACGGCAGGGACTATGGCTACACCTTC.

This clone was detected only a few times. V usage is TRBV11-2 and J usage is TRBJ1-3; D ambiguous. Germline V gene data show CDR1 as SGHAT and CDR2 as FQNNGV. Trimming took 3 bases from V and 0 from J, leaving 3 bases between them. The CDR3 length is 13 residues. CDR3 nucleotides: TGTGCCAGCAGCTTCCGCTCTGGAAACACCATATATTTT. Translating it yields CASSFRSGNTIYF.

The CDR3 DNA sequence: TGTGCCAGCAGCTTTCGACTAGCCCAGAGCACAGATACGCAGTATTTT. Protein product: CASSFRLAQSTDTQYF. The V and J genes are TRBV7-2 and TRBJ2-3; 7 nucleotides match TRBD2. Germline loops: CDR1 SGHTA, CDR2 FQGNSA. The CDR3 sequence is 16 residues long. The J segment lost 0 bases and the V segment lost 3 bases, leaving 6 bases of the junction unmatched.

The chain uses TRBV6-5 and TRBJ1-2; 7 bases agree with TRBD1. The V gene end was trimmed by 7 bases and the J gene end by 10 bases; junction bases not matched to a gene: 9. CDR3 size: 12 residues. Germline-derived CDR1 and CDR2 are MNHEY and SVGAGI. The CDR3 reads CASNPDRRLYTF. CDR3 nucleotide sequence: TGTGCCAGCAATCCGGACAGGCGGCTCTACACCTTC.

This rearrangement joins TRBV19 to TRBJ1-2; the match to TRBD1 covers 7 bases. The CDR3 sequence is 15 residues long. Germline lookup yields CDR1 LNHDA and CDR2 SQIVND (reference sequence). V shed 7 bases, J shed 6 bases, and the junction held 14 bases outside the gene matches. The CDR3 protein is CASTPETGRGHGYTF. The CDR3 nucleotides read TGTGCCAGTACCCCCGAGACAGGGCGAGGGCATGGCTACACCTTC.

V is TRBV4-1 and J is TRBJ1-6; tentative D call: TRBD1 (6 bases). V lost 7 bases, J lost 3 bases, and 10 bases lay in between. Germline CDR1 reads MGHRA; CDR2 reads YSYEKL. The CDR3 totals 14 residues. CDR3 residues: CASNRDIYNSPLHF. Written as DNA, the CDR3 is TGCGCCAGCAACCGGGACATCTATAATTCACCCCTCCACTTT.

The V call is TRBV7-3, the J call TRBJ2-5, with D possibly matching TRBD2 (6 bases). V lost 2 bases, J lost 5 bases, and 18 bases lay in between. CDR3 length equals 16 residues. Germline V gene data show CDR1 as SGHTA and CDR2 as FQGTGA. The CDR3, as DNA: TGTGCCAGCAGCTTAGGAGGCAGACTAGGAGAGGAGACCCAGTACTTC. Translated, it gives CASSLGGRLGEETQYF.

This clone was detected only a few times. The chain recombines TRBV3-1 (or the pseudogene TRBV3-2) with TRBJ1-2, with a tentative D call TRBD1 (6 bases). CDR1 is LGHDT, CDR2 YNNKEL, per germline (reference sequence). Trimming cost V 2 bases and J 4 bases, with 8 bases left between them. CDR3 length equals 13 residues. This chain's CDR3 is CASSQKGVYGYTF. The CDR3 DNA reads TGTGCCAGCAGCCAAAAGGGGGTCTATGGCTACACCTTC.

The rearrangement uses TRBV3-1 (or the pseudogene TRBV3-2) and TRBJ1-5; D not resolved. The CDR3 sequence is 13 residues long. Trimming left V 1 base short and J 4 bases short, with 5 bases between. Germline lookup yields CDR1 LGHDT and CDR2 YNNKEL (reference sequence). This chain's CDR3 is CASSQGVNQPQHF. In DNA, the CDR3 is TGTGCCAGCAGCCAAGGAGTAAATCAGCCCCAGCATTTT.

In its sample, this clone was seen once. One end of the junction is discordant with germline, which a read error may explain. The CDR3 spells CASSERYGEVCRGAVF. For the CDR3, the DNA is TGCGCCAGCAGTGAGAGGTACGGGGAAGTTTGCCGGGGAGCTGTTTTT. The chain recombines TRBV10-1 with TRBJ2-2; possible D gene TRBD2, 5 bases. Per germline, CDR1 WNHNN and CDR2 SYGVQD (reference sequence). The CDR3 has 16 residues.

In nucleotides, the CDR3 is TGTGCCAGCAGCCCACAGGGTACTGAAGCTTTCTTT. Translated: CASSPQGTEAFF. The rearrangement uses TRBV14 and TRBJ1-1, with D tentatively TRBD1 (6 bases). CDR1 and CDR2 (germline): SGHDN, FVKESK. The V end lost 4 bases, the J end lost 5 bases, and 8 bases lay between the germline ends. The CDR3 covers 12 residues. The complete variable domain, with remaining parts taken from reference TRBV14 and TRBJ1-1, reads EAGVTQFPSHSVIEKGQTVTLRCDPISGHDNLYWYRRVMGKEIKFLLHFVKESKQDESGMPNNRFLAERTGGTYSTLKVQPAELEDSGVYFCASSPQGTEAFFGQGTRLTVV.

The chain couples TRBV6-2 or TRBV6-3 to TRBJ2-7; 8 bases align to TRBD1. The CDR3 extends over 14 amino acids. Germline lookup yields CDR1 MNHEY and CDR2 SVGEGT. Losses at the gene ends were 4 bases for V and 2 bases for J; bases not matched to a gene: 4. This CDR3 is CASSLGTGAYEQYF. The CDR3 DNA reads TGTGCCAGCAGTTTAGGGACAGGAGCCTACGAGCAGTACTTC.

The V call is TRBV7-2, the J call TRBJ2-7; weak D call: TRBD1 (5 bases). Per germline, CDR1 SGHTA and CDR2 FQGNSA. V was clipped by 5 bases and J by 6 bases, with 17 bases between them. The CDR3 consists of 14 residues. For the CDR3, the DNA is TGTGCCAGCAGCCCCCACCCCCAGGGTTCCGAGCAGTACTTC. Translating gives CASSPHPQGSEQYF. The full variable domain, with the rest looked up from reference TRBV7-2 and TRBJ2-7, is GAGVSQSPSNKVTEKGKDVELRCDPISGHTALYWYRQSLGQGLEFLIYFQGNSAPDKSGLPSDRFSAERTGGSVSTLTIQRTQQEDSAVYLCASSPHPQGSEQYFGPGTRLTVT.

The V and J genes are TRBV9 and TRBJ1-6; 8 bases are a match to TRBD1. Unmatched junction bases numbered 6, after V lost 0 bases and J lost 7 bases. In germline, CDR1 is SGDLS, CDR2 YYNGEE. This CDR3 comprises 16 residues. In DNA, the CDR3 is TGTGCCAGCAGCGTAGCCTCGGACAGGGTAAATTCACCCCTCCACTTT. Translating gives CASSVASDRVNSPLHF.

This clone was detected once. The V call is TRBV7-9, the J call TRBJ1-1; D is perhaps TRBD1 (5 bases). Germline values: CDR1 SEHNR, CDR2 FQNEAQ (reference sequence). The CDR3 has 12 residues. V lost 5 bases to trimming and J lost 11 bases, with 15 bases between them. CDR3 in amino acids: CASSPAGHSAFF. The DNA for the CDR3 is TGTGCCAGCAGCCCCGCTGGACATTCGGCTTTCTTT.